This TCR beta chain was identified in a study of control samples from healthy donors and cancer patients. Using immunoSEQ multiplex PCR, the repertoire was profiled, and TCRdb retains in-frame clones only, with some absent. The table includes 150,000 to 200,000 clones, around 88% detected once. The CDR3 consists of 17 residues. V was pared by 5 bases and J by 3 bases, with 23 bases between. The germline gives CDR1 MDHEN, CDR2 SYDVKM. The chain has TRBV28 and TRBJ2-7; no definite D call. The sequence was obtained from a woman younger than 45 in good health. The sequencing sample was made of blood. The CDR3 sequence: CASSVYPQGSLSYEQYF. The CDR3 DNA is TGTGCCAGCAGTGTTTACCCACAAGGTTCCCTAAGCTACGAGCAGTACTTC.